The next 21 T cell receptor beta chains were all read from a single sample in a study of blood T cell repertoires in COVID-19. Some clones are missing from TCRdb's copy, which holds only in-frame ones; the method was immunoSEQ multiplex PCR. The sample yields over 200,000 clones, around 90% seen once. The specimen was peripheral blood. These receptors all come from a human donor in a cohort sampled during active COVID-19.

The chain couples TRBV27 to TRBJ2-1; 7 nucleotides align to TRBD2. The germline V gene encodes CDR1 MNHEY and CDR2 SMNVEV (reference sequence). V shed 1 base, J shed 0 bases, and the junction held 6 bases outside the gene matches. The CDR3 has 17 amino acids. As DNA, the CDR3 is TGTGCCAGCAGTTTATACGCGGGGGTTAGCTCCTACAATGAGCAGTTCTTC. Amino acid sequence: CASSLYAGVSSYNEQFF.

V gene TRBV3-1 (or the pseudogene TRBV3-2) combines with J gene TRBJ1-2; the D is unclear. The germline V gene has CDR1 LGHDT and CDR2 YNNKEL (reference sequence). This CDR3 has 12 residues. The V gene lost 1 base and the J gene lost 10 bases, with 10 bases spanning the gap. The CDR3 reads CASSQGSGFYTF. In DNA, the CDR3 is TGTGCCAGCAGCCAAGGGTCCGGGTTCTACACCTTC.

This clone was seen a single time. The V and J genes are TRBV15 and TRBJ2-1, with 12 nucleotides matching TRBD2. Trimming took 2 bases from V and 9 from J; bases not matched to a gene: 8. The germline V gene encodes CDR1 LNHNV and CDR2 YYDKDF (reference sequence). The CDR3 has 16 residues. The DNA for the CDR3 is TGTGCCACCAGCAGACAGACTAGCGGGAGCTTGGGTGAGCAGTTCTTC. Its translation is CATSRQTSGSLGEQFF.

V and J are TRBV7-2 and TRBJ2-3; tentatively, D is TRBD1 (6 bases). V lost 8 bases and J lost 0, with 18 bases in between. CDR3 length: 16 residues. Germline V gene data show CDR1 as SGHTA and CDR2 as FQGNSA. CDR3 protein: CASSRGRLPSTDTQYF. Written as DNA, the CDR3 is TGTGCCAGCTCGAGGGGGAGACTCCCTAGCACAGATACGCAGTATTTT.

This chain links TRBV15 with TRBJ1-4; 7 bases agree with TRBD1. The V gene's germline CDR1 is LNHNV and CDR2 YYDKDF (reference sequence). Losses at the gene ends were 5 bases for V and 6 bases for J; bases not matched to a gene: 6. The CDR3 totals 14 residues. The CDR3 nucleotides are TGTGCCACCAGCCGCGGGACAGCGTATGAAAAACTGTTTTTT. Protein sequence: CATSRGTAYEKLFF.

This sequence joins TRBV25-1 and TRBJ1-4; no reliable D call. The germline gives CDR1 MGHDK, CDR2 SYGVNS. V was clipped by 5 bases and J by 8 bases, with 12 bases between them. This CDR3 has 13 residues. The CDR3 sequence is CASSLMGREKLFF. CDR3 nucleotide sequence: TGTGCCAGCAGTTTAATGGGGAGAGAAAAACTGTTTTTT.

This clone has only one observation. V is TRBV7-9 and J is TRBJ2-5; 10 positions match TRBD2. Germline CDR1 and CDR2: SEHNR and FQNEAQ (reference sequence). After removal of 1 base from V and 5 bases from J, the junction contained 4 bases not matched to a gene. The CDR3 is 15 amino acids. The CDR3 region is CASSLVTSGAETQYF. CDR3 in DNA: TGTGCCAGCAGCTTAGTCACTAGCGGGGCTGAGACCCAGTACTTC. Together with reference TRBV7-9 and TRBJ2-5, the CDR3 gives the full variable domain: DTGVSQNPRHKITKRGQNVTFRCDPISEHNRLYWYRQTLGQGPEFLTYFQNEAQLEKSRLLSDRFSAERPKGSFSTLEIQRTEQGDSAMYLCASSLVTSGAETQYFGPGTRLLVL.

This sequence joins TRBV19 and TRBJ1-6; TRBD1 might be the D (5 bases). The CDR3 extends over 12 amino acids. The V and J ends lost 7 bases and 10 bases respectively, with 11 bases between them. Germline CDR1 and CDR2: LNHDA and SQIVND (reference sequence). CDR3 amino acids: CASMQAGSPLHF. The CDR3 DNA is TGTGCCAGTATGCAGGCAGGGTCACCCCTCCACTTT.

This chain links TRBV7-2 with TRBJ1-5, with a weak D call TRBD1 (5 bases). The CDR3 has 14 amino acids. The V and J ends lost 3 bases and 3 bases respectively, with 9 bases between them. The germline V gene encodes CDR1 SGHTA and CDR2 FQGNSA. The CDR3: CASSLYRSNQPQHF. The CDR3 nucleotides are TGTGCCAGCAGCTTGTACAGGTCCAATCAGCCCCAGCATTTT.

V and J are TRBV12-3 or TRBV12-4 and TRBJ1-2; TRBD1 is a possible D gene (6 bases). V was pared by 7 bases and J by 7 bases, with 13 bases between. There are 12 residues in the CDR3. The CDR3 DNA sequence: TGTGCCAGCACCTGGACAGCTCTTGGCTACACCTTC. It codes for CASTWTALGYTF.

The chain links TRBV10-2 to TRBJ2-1, with D possibly TRBD2 on 5 matching bases. The CDR3 loop spans 14 amino acids. V lost 7 bases and J lost 6, with 16 bases in between. CDR1 and CDR2 from the germline V gene are WSHSY and SAAADI. Here the CDR3 DNA reads TGCGCCAGCACCCTTACTAGGTCCATCAATGAGCAGTTCTTC. This codes for CASTLTRSINEQFF.

The chain uses TRBV27 and TRBJ1-2; 10 bases fit TRBD1. The CDR3 has 15 residues. Germline V gene lookup returns CDR1 MNHEY and CDR2 SMNVEV (reference sequence). Losses at the gene ends were 4 bases for V and 4 bases for J; bases not matched to a gene: 6. This chain's CDR3 is CASSSRDRGSYGYTF. In nucleotides, the CDR3 is TGTGCCAGCAGTTCCCGGGACAGGGGATCCTATGGCTACACCTTC.

The CDR3 coding sequence is TGTGCCTGGAGTACGGACAGTAATGAAAAACTGTTTTTT. Amino acids: CAWSTDSNEKLFF. This sequence joins TRBV30 and TRBJ1-4, with a weak D call TRBD1 (6 bases). Germline loops: CDR1 GTSNPN, CDR2 SVGIG (reference sequence). V was clipped by 2 bases and J by 4 bases, with 8 bases between them. This CDR3 is built from 13 residues.

The chain recombines TRBV9 with TRBJ2-7; 9 bases fit TRBD2. V was pared by 3 bases and J by 5 bases, with 6 bases of the junction left unmatched. The CDR3 is 14 residues long. CDR1 is SGDLS and CDR2 is YYNGEE in the germline V gene. In DNA, the CDR3 is TGTGCCAGCAGCGCCGGGACTAGCATCCACGAGCAGTACTTC. It specifies CASSAGTSIHEQYF. Drawing the rest from reference TRBV9 and TRBJ2-7, the complete variable domain is DSGVTQTPKHLITATGQRVTLRCSPRSGDLSVYWYQQSLDQGLQFLIQYYNGEERAKGNILERFSAQQFPDLHSELNLSSLELGDSALYFCASSAGTSIHEQYFGPGTRLTVT.

The chain joins TRBV27 to TRBJ1-5; TRBD1 agrees at 7 bases. The CDR3 loop spans 16 amino acids. The V segment lost 5 bases and the J segment 0 bases; nucleotides outside the gene matches: 7. The germline V gene has CDR1 MNHEY and CDR2 SMNVEV (reference sequence). CDR3 in DNA: TGTGCCAGCAGTCCCCGACAGGGCTATAGCAATCAGCCCCAGCATTTT. Translated: CASSPRQGYSNQPQHF.

The chain has TRBV28 and TRBJ1-5; TRBD1 agrees at 8 bases. This CDR3 has 14 residues. Trimming removed 7 bases from V and 3 bases from J; junction bases left unmatched: 5. Germline V gene data show CDR1 as MDHEN and CDR2 as SYDVKM. The CDR3 bases are TGTGCCAGCACCGCGGGACAGGTCAATCAGCCCCAGCATTTT. This translates into CASTAGQVNQPQHF.

This chain uses TRBV5-3 with TRBJ1-5, with D maybe TRBD1 (6 bases). TRBV5-3 has ORF status, its function being uncertain. V was clipped by 0 bases and J by 5 bases, with 12 bases between them. The CDR3 consists of 15 residues. The CDR3 region has the DNA TGTGCCAGAAGCTTGGGCAGGGGTGGCGATCAGCCCCAGCATTTT. Its protein product is CARSLGRGGDQPQHF.

V is TRBV7-2 and J is TRBJ2-2; 9 bases map to TRBD1. J gave up 2 bases and V 6 bases, and 4 bases lay outside the gene matches. The CDR3 spans 15 residues. From germline, CDR1 is SGHTA and CDR2 FQGNSA. The CDR3 DNA reads as TGTGCCAGCAGATGGACAGGGGTAAACACCGGGGAGCTGTTTTTT. Translated, it gives CASRWTGVNTGELFF.

The chain uses TRBV5-1 and TRBJ2-3, with D possibly matching TRBD2 (5 bases). V lost 0 bases, J lost 2 bases, and 10 bases lay in between. CDR3 length: 15 residues. CDR1 SGHRS and CDR2 YFSETQ come from the germline V gene. In nucleotides, the CDR3 is TGCGCCAGCAGCTTGGAGCGGCCCCCCACAGATACGCAGTATTTT. Translating gives CASSLERPPTDTQYF.

This chain joins TRBV29-1 and TRBJ1-1, with 7 nucleotides matching TRBD1. Germline lookup yields CDR1 SQVTM and CDR2 ANQGSEA. Trimming cost V 6 bases and J 4 bases; bases outside gene matches: 8. The CDR3 length is 13 residues. CDR3 nucleotides: TGCAGCGTGTTGACAGGGCGGGTCACTGAAGCTTTCTTT. Its translation: CSVLTGRVTEAFF. Filled out from reference TRBV29-1 and TRBJ1-1, the complete variable domain reads SAVISQKPSRDICQRGTSLTIQCQVDSQVTMMFWYRQQPGQSLTLIATANQGSEATYESGFVIDKFPISRPNLTFSTLTVSNMSPEDSSIYLCSVLTGRVTEAFFGQGTRLTVV.

This clone has only a few counts. The chain joins TRBV7-2 to TRBJ2-1, with 8 bases identical to TRBD2. In germline, CDR1 is SGHTA, CDR2 FQGNSA. J gave up 4 bases and V 0 bases, and 8 bases lay outside the gene matches. The CDR3 covers 17 residues. The CDR3 is CASSLASSGLSYNEQFF. DNA of the CDR3: TGTGCCAGCAGCTTAGCGTCTAGCGGGCTAAGTTACAATGAGCAGTTCTTC.